These T cell receptor beta chains were read from a single sample in a study of cytomegalovirus exposure and HLA in healthy donors. TCRdb keeps only in-frame clones here, not all; method: immunoSEQ multiplex PCR. The data hold over 150,000 clones, with around 80% observed a single time. The sequenced material came from PBMCs. The receptor source for this set is a male donor in good health and CMV-seronegative. Both conserved end residues are part of each CDR3. Each record gives: clone size, CDR3 length, D gene, J gene, V gene, CDR3 DNA, CDR3 protein. D genes are given only for firm matches. A clone size is listed for some rows: how often the clone was seen (once, few, many), or a class if it is expanded.

clone size: .; CDR3 length: 11; D gene: .; J gene: TRBJ2-7; V gene: TRBV2; CDR3 DNA: TGTGCCAGCAGTGCCCCCAACGAGCAGTACTTC; CDR3 protein: CASSAPNEQYF
clone size: .; CDR3 length: 17; D gene: .; J gene: TRBJ2-1; V gene: TRBV5-4; CDR3 DNA: TGTGCCAGCAGCTTGCCGGGATCGGAGGTTAAAGGCGATGAGCAGTTCTTC; CDR3 protein: CASSLPGSEVKGDEQFF
clone size: .; CDR3 length: 16; D gene: TRBD1; J gene: TRBJ2-2; V gene: TRBV6-4; CDR3 DNA: TGTGCCTCCCGAGCCAGGGGGCAGGGGGACACCGGGGAGCTGTTTTTT; CDR3 protein: CASRARGQGDTGELFF
clone size: .; CDR3 length: 13; D gene: TRBD2; J gene: TRBJ2-5; V gene: TRBV2; CDR3 DNA: TGTGCCAGCGGGACTAGCTGGGGAGAGACCCAGTACTTC; CDR3 protein: CASGTSWGETQYF
clone size: once; CDR3 length: 12; D gene: .; J gene: TRBJ2-1; V gene: TRBV7-3; CDR3 DNA: TGTGCCAGCAGCTCGGGGGACAATGAGCAGTTCTTC; CDR3 protein: CASSSGDNEQFF
clone size: few; CDR3 length: 15; D gene: .; J gene: TRBJ2-7; V gene: TRBV11-2; CDR3 DNA: TGTGCCAGCAGCTTAGATAGGGGTTACTCCTACGAGCAGTACTTC; CDR3 protein: CASSLDRGYSYEQYF
clone size: .; CDR3 length: 15; D gene: TRBD1; J gene: TRBJ2-3; V gene: TRBV28; CDR3 DNA: TGTGCCAGCAGTAGCCCGGACAGGGGCCATCATACGCAGTATTTT; CDR3 protein: CASSSPDRGHHTQYF
clone size: .; CDR3 length: 14; D gene: TRBD2; J gene: TRBJ2-7; V gene: TRBV19; CDR3 DNA: TGTGCCAGTTCCAGGACTAGCGGGAGCTACGAGCAGTACTTC; CDR3 protein: CASSRTSGSYEQYF
clone size: .; CDR3 length: 15; D gene: TRBD1; J gene: TRBJ1-5; V gene: TRBV4-1; CDR3 DNA: TGCGCCAGCAGCCTTGGGACAGGGGGCGGTCAGCCCCAGCATTTT; CDR3 protein: CASSLGTGGGQPQHF
clone size: .; CDR3 length: 12; D gene: TRBD2; J gene: TRBJ2-1; V gene: TRBV7-2; CDR3 DNA: TGTGCCAGCAGCTTAAGAGCGGGAGATACGTTCTTC; CDR3 protein: CASSLRAGDTFF
clone size: once; CDR3 length: 15; D gene: .; J gene: TRBJ2-3; V gene: TRBV5-6; CDR3 DNA: TGTGCCAGCAGCTTGGAGGGGGGGGTCACAGATACGCAGTATTTT; CDR3 protein: CASSLEGGVTDTQYF
clone size: .; CDR3 length: 11; D gene: .; J gene: TRBJ2-3; V gene: TRBV5-6; CDR3 DNA: TGTGCCAGCAGCCGGACAGATACGCAGTATTTT; CDR3 protein: CASSRTDTQYF
clone size: .; CDR3 length: 15; D gene: .; J gene: TRBJ1-1; V gene: TRBV6-1; CDR3 DNA: TGTGCCAGCAGTGATTTGACGGGGGGGAACACTGAAGCTTTCTTT; CDR3 protein: CASSDLTGGNTEAFF
clone size: few; CDR3 length: 13; D gene: .; J gene: TRBJ2-1; V gene: TRBV6-1; CDR3 DNA: TGTGCCAGCCCCGTTGTCAGCTACAATGAGCAGTTCTTC; CDR3 protein: CASPVVSYNEQFF
clone size: .; CDR3 length: 12; D gene: .; J gene: TRBJ1-6; V gene: TRBV19; CDR3 DNA: TGTGCCAGCCAAGAAGGCGGCGACCCCCTCCACTTT; CDR3 protein: CASQEGGDPLHF
clone size: .; CDR3 length: 14; D gene: .; J gene: TRBJ2-3; V gene: TRBV6-1; CDR3 DNA: TGTGCCAGCAGGAGGGGGGGGCTCACAGATACGCAGTATTTT; CDR3 protein: CASRRGGLTDTQYF
clone size: .; CDR3 length: 12; D gene: .; J gene: TRBJ1-2; V gene: TRBV7-9; CDR3 DNA: TGTGCCAGCAACGAACAGGGCTATGGCTACACCTTC; CDR3 protein: CASNEQGYGYTF
clone size: .; CDR3 length: 15; D gene: .; J gene: TRBJ1-2; V gene: TRBV4-1; CDR3 DNA: TGCGCCAGCAGCCAAGAGGCAGGCCCTAACTATGGCTACACCTTC; CDR3 protein: CASSQEAGPNYGYTF
clone size: .; CDR3 length: 13; D gene: TRBD1; J gene: TRBJ2-5; V gene: TRBV5-8; CDR3 DNA: TGTGCCAGCAGCAGGGACAGGGGAGAGACCCAGTACTTC; CDR3 protein: CASSRDRGETQYF
clone size: .; CDR3 length: 15; D gene: TRBD1; J gene: TRBJ2-7; V gene: TRBV6-1; CDR3 DNA: TGTGCCAGCAGAGCGGGGACAGGGGGGAGAGACGAGCAGTACTTC; CDR3 protein: CASRAGTGGRDEQYF
clone size: .; CDR3 length: 14; D gene: .; J gene: TRBJ2-7; V gene: TRBV6-5; CDR3 DNA: TGTGCCAGCAGTTATCAGGGCAGGGGACCCGAGCAGTACTTC; CDR3 protein: CASSYQGRGPEQYF
clone size: .; CDR3 length: 17; D gene: .; J gene: TRBJ1-5; V gene: TRBV27; CDR3 DNA: TGTGCCAGCAGTTTATGGTTCGGGGAAAATAGCAATCAGCCCCAGCATTTT; CDR3 protein: CASSLWFGENSNQPQHF
clone size: few; CDR3 length: 15; D gene: .; J gene: TRBJ1-1; V gene: TRBV7-2; CDR3 DNA: TGTGCCAGCAGCTTAGGCCCCAACATGAACACTGAAGCTTTCTTT; CDR3 protein: CASSLGPNMNTEAFF
clone size: .; CDR3 length: 13; D gene: TRBD2; J gene: TRBJ2-7; V gene: TRBV10-3; CDR3 DNA: TGTGCCACCGGACTAGCGGGCTCCTACGAGCAGTACTTC; CDR3 protein: CATGLAGSYEQYF
clone size: .; CDR3 length: 17; D gene: TRBD1; J gene: TRBJ2-7; V gene: TRBV28; CDR3 DNA: TGTGCCAGCAGTCGACAGGGGGCCCCAGGGGCTTACTACGAGCAGTACTTC; CDR3 protein: CASSRQGAPGAYYEQYF
clone size: .; CDR3 length: 18; D gene: TRBD2; J gene: TRBJ2-2; V gene: TRBV2; CDR3 DNA: TGTGCCAGCACCGGGGGGGAACTAGCGGGAGGAGGTACCGGGGAGCTGTTTTTT; CDR3 protein: CASTGGELAGGGTGELFF
clone size: .; CDR3 length: 16; D gene: TRBD1; J gene: TRBJ2-3; V gene: TRBV9; CDR3 DNA: TGTGCCAGCAGCGTCCTGTCAGGGGGATCCACAGATACGCAGTATTTT; CDR3 protein: CASSVLSGGSTDTQYF
clone size: .; CDR3 length: 13; D gene: .; J gene: TRBJ1-5; V gene: TRBV30; CDR3 DNA: TGTGCCTGGACAACAGGGTTCACCCAGCCCCAGCATTTT; CDR3 protein: CAWTTGFTQPQHF
clone size: .; CDR3 length: 14; D gene: .; J gene: TRBJ1-3; V gene: TRBV7-3; CDR3 DNA: TGTGCCAGCAGCTTAGGAGGGCCTGGAAACACCATATATTTT; CDR3 protein: CASSLGGPGNTIYF
clone size: .; CDR3 length: 17; D gene: TRBD2; J gene: TRBJ2-3; V gene: TRBV5-1; CDR3 DNA: TGCGCCAGCAGCTTGGGCCCTAGCGGGGGGGCCGAAGATACGCAGTATTTT; CDR3 protein: CASSLGPSGGAEDTQYF
clone size: .; CDR3 length: 15; D gene: .; J gene: TRBJ2-1; V gene: TRBV28; CDR3 DNA: TGTGCCAGCAGCTCCCCAGCGGGGAGGGGGAATGAGCAGTTCTTC; CDR3 protein: CASSSPAGRGNEQFF
clone size: .; CDR3 length: 13; D gene: .; J gene: TRBJ1-1; V gene: TRBV5-1; CDR3 DNA: TGCGCCAGCAGCTTGGTTTTAGGAGGGGACGCTTTCTTT; CDR3 protein: CASSLVLGGDAFF
clone size: few; CDR3 length: 12; D gene: .; J gene: TRBJ1-2; V gene: TRBV9; CDR3 DNA: TGTGCCAGCAACAGCTATAACTATGGCTACACCTTC; CDR3 protein: CASNSYNYGYTF
clone size: .; CDR3 length: 16; D gene: .; J gene: TRBJ2-5; V gene: TRBV4-3; CDR3 DNA: TGCGCCAGCAGCCCCGGTCTGGCGGCCCCGGGGGAGACCCAGTACTTC; CDR3 protein: CASSPGLAAPGETQYF
clone size: .; CDR3 length: 14; D gene: TRBD1; J gene: TRBJ2-7; V gene: TRBV12-5; CDR3 DNA: TGTGCTAGTGGTTTGGGTCTTGACAGGGGCGAGCAGTACTTC; CDR3 protein: CASGLGLDRGEQYF
clone size: few; CDR3 length: 14; D gene: .; J gene: TRBJ1-3; V gene: TRBV6-5; CDR3 DNA: TGTGCCAGCAGTCGCGGTTACTCTGGAAACACCATATATTTT; CDR3 protein: CASSRGYSGNTIYF
clone size: few; CDR3 length: 15; D gene: .; J gene: TRBJ2-7; V gene: TRBV7-2; CDR3 DNA: TGTGCCAGCACCAAAGGGGGTGCGGGAGTTTACGAGCAGTACTTC; CDR3 protein: CASTKGGAGVYEQYF
clone size: .; CDR3 length: 14; D gene: TRBD1; J gene: TRBJ2-7; V gene: TRBV19; CDR3 DNA: TGTGCCAGTAGTATCACAGGGGGCATATACGAGCAGTACTTC; CDR3 protein: CASSITGGIYEQYF
clone size: once; CDR3 length: 13; D gene: TRBD1; J gene: TRBJ1-5; V gene: TRBV4-1; CDR3 DNA: TGCGCCAGCAGCCCCAGGGGGAATCAGCCCCAGCATTTT; CDR3 protein: CASSPRGNQPQHF
clone size: .; CDR3 length: 16; D gene: TRBD1; J gene: TRBJ2-7; V gene: TRBV27; CDR3 DNA: TGTGCCAGCAGTCCAACCCCAGGGGGCGAATGGGGCGAGCAGTACTTC; CDR3 protein: CASSPTPGGEWGEQYF
clone size: .; CDR3 length: 17; D gene: TRBD1; J gene: TRBJ1-6; V gene: TRBV27; CDR3 DNA: TGTGCCAGCAGTTTATCGTCCCAGGGGGCGCAAGGGTCACCCCTCCACTTT; CDR3 protein: CASSLSSQGAQGSPLHF
clone size: .; CDR3 length: 11; D gene: .; J gene: TRBJ2-3; V gene: TRBV20-1; CDR3 DNA: TGCAGTGTGGTAGGGAGGCAAGCGCAGTATTTT; CDR3 protein: CSVVGRQAQYF
clone size: .; CDR3 length: 18; D gene: TRBD2; J gene: TRBJ2-2; V gene: TRBV19; CDR3 DNA: TGTGCCAGTAGTATTATGTGGAGCGGGGGGGCAGGAGCCGGGGAGCTGTTTTTT; CDR3 protein: CASSIMWSGGAGAGELFF
clone size: .; CDR3 length: 16; D gene: .; J gene: TRBJ1-4; V gene: TRBV7-9; CDR3 DNA: TGTGCCAGCAGCTTAATAGTGCAGGTCGGCCATGAAAAACTGTTTTTT; CDR3 protein: CASSLIVQVGHEKLFF